This paragraph covers one T cell receptor beta chain sequence. Its antigen is not known. The CDR3 loop spans 14 amino acids. Trimming took off 2 bases at V and 6 bases at J, with 11 bases between the two ends. Germline-derived CDR1 and CDR2 are LNHDA and SQIVND (reference sequence). The data stem from a study of T-cell reconstitution after alpha-beta-depleted transplantation in children. Findings of the study overall: Several hundred graft clones that had expanded were reportedly the source of alpha-beta T cells about two months after transplant. One year post-transplant, T-cell counts and diversity were largely derived from T cells produced anew. Recipient T cells and thymic progenitors that survived were the source of the high TCRbeta diversity seen at day 60 in some patients.

A TCRbeta library incorporating unique molecular identifiers was prepared. Using its own MiXCR run on the PCR reads, TCRdb lists one record per CDR3 protein. The profile covers hundreds of thousands of distinct CDR3 sequences, with over 9.5% appearing a single time and just over 2% taken by the ten largest. This TCR derives from a child under 10 years old with inherited bone marrow failure, due to receive a stem cell transplant. Sequencing used PBMCs, obtained before TCRalphabeta/CD19-depleted stem cell transplant. The chain employs TRBV19 and TRBJ2-1; D remains ambiguous. CDR3 protein: CASSIRQVLNEQFF. Written as DNA, the CDR3 is TGTGCCAGTAGTATAAGGCAGGTCCTCAATGAGCAGTTCTTC.